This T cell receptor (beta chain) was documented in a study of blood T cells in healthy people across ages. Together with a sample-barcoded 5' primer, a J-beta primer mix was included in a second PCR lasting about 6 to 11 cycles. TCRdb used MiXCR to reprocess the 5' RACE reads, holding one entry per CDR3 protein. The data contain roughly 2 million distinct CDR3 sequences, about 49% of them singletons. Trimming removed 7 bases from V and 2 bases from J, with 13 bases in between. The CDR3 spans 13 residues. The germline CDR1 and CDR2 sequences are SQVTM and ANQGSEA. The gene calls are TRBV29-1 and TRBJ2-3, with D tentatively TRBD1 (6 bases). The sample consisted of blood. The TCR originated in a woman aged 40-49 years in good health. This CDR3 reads CSDQQGVTDTQYF. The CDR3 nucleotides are TGCAGCGACCAACAGGGAGTCACAGATACGCAGTATTTT.